The 19 T cell receptor beta chains in this list originate from one sample, sequenced in a study of blood T cells in healthy people across ages. A sample-barcoded 5' primer and a J-beta primer mix were used in a second PCR of roughly 6 to 12 cycles. MiXCR, applied by TCRdb to the 5' RACE reads, yields one record per CDR3 protein. The top ten clones hold 13% of a sample with 800,000 to 1,000,000 distinct CDR3 sequences, roughly 43% of them seen once. What was sequenced was blood. These receptors were obtained from a man younger than 45 in good health.

The chain recombines TRBV12-3 or TRBV12-4 with TRBJ1-2; TRBD1 matches at 7 bases. V lost 7 bases, J lost 7 bases, and 12 bases stayed unmatched. The CDR3 covers 14 residues. CDR3 DNA: TGTGCCAGCATCGATCTACAGGGGACCGGTGGCTACACCTTC. Its protein product is CASIDLQGTGGYTF.

The V gene is TRBV4-1, the J gene TRBJ1-2; D is possibly TRBD1 (5 bases). Trimming stripped 0 bases from V and 3 bases from J, with 11 bases between. The CDR3 extends over 15 amino acids. In germline, CDR1 is MGHRA, CDR2 YSYEKL. CDR3 sequence: CASSQDGTVDYGYTF. The CDR3 nucleotides are TGCGCCAGCAGCCAAGATGGGACGGTTGACTATGGCTACACCTTC.

The chain carries TRBV6-2 or TRBV6-3 and TRBJ2-3; no firm D call. Trimming removed 1 base from V and 1 base from J, with 9 bases in between. This CDR3 has 15 amino acids. Germline CDR1 MNHEY, CDR2 SVGEGT. The CDR3 region is CASSYFSAGTDTQYF. DNA of the CDR3: TGTGCCAGCAGTTACTTCAGCGCGGGCACAGATACGCAGTATTTT.

The chain has TRBV7-2 and TRBJ2-3; 9 bases are a match to TRBD2. This CDR3 is built from 20 residues. V shed 1 base, J shed 2 bases, and the junction held 16 bases outside the gene matches. Germline CDR1 is SGHTA and CDR2 is FQGNSA. As DNA, the CDR3 is TGTGCCAGCAGCTTAGTGGCAGGAGGCAGCGGGGGGACCCTCACAGATACGCAGTATTTT. As protein: CASSLVAGGSGGTLTDTQYF.

This chain joins TRBV29-1 and TRBJ2-5, with D perhaps assigned TRBD1 or TRBD2 (6 bases each). Per germline, CDR1 SQVTM and CDR2 ANQGSEA. Trimming left V 6 bases short and J 2 bases short, with 13 bases between. The CDR3 contains 13 residues. CDR3 bases: TGCAGCGTCGACCGGGGGCGGCAAGAGACCCAGTACTTC. It specifies CSVDRGRQETQYF.

This chain connects TRBV14 to TRBJ1-6; D not resolved. The germline V gene has CDR1 SGHDN and CDR2 FVKESK. V was trimmed by 3 bases and J by 6 bases, leaving 9 bases between them. The CDR3 extends over 14 amino acids. CDR3 coding DNA: TGTGCCAGCAGCCAGAGGAATTCTAATTCACCCCTCCACTTT. Amino acids: CASSQRNSNSPLHF.

The gene calls are TRBV5-1 and TRBJ1-2, with D unresolved. V lost 4 bases, J lost 5 bases, and 9 bases lay in between. The CDR3 totals 12 residues. The germline V gene encodes CDR1 SGHRS and CDR2 YFSETQ. CDR3 residues: CASSEPQYGYTF. The CDR3 nucleotides read TGCGCCAGCAGCGAACCACAGTATGGCTACACCTTC.

V is TRBV5-1 and J is TRBJ2-5, with D hard to call. This CDR3 comprises 14 residues. Germline values: CDR1 SGHRS, CDR2 YFSETQ. Trimming took 8 bases from V and 1 from J, leaving 15 bases between them. CDR3 in amino acids: CASMKTDGQETQYF. CDR3 sequence (DNA): TGCGCCAGTATGAAAACGGACGGCCAAGAGACCCAGTACTTC.

The V gene is TRBV20-1, the J gene TRBJ2-5; D may be TRBD1 (6 bases). Germline V lookup: CDR1 DFQATT, CDR2 SNEGSKA (reference sequence). The CDR3 is made up of 11 amino acids. The CDR3 here is CGIGTTKTQYF. CDR3 sequence (DNA): TGCGGGATCGGGACAACAAAGACCCAGTACTTC.

This clonotype was counted a few times. V is TRBV4-2 and J is TRBJ2-6; a possible D gene is TRBD1 (6 bases). CDR3 length equals 21 residues. CDR1 is LGHNA, CDR2 YNFKEQ, per germline. V shed 1 base and J shed 0 bases, with 22 bases lying between them. In nucleotides, the CDR3 is TGTGCCAGCAGCCAAGGATTGTGGGCTAGTGGACAGTCCTCTGGGGCCAACGTCCTGACTTTC. This codes for CASSQGLWASGQSSGANVLTF.

V and J are TRBV20-1 and TRBJ2-7; D is possibly TRBD1 or TRBD2 (5 bases each). The closer fit of TRBJ2-5 to the DNA end suggests the J call may be wrong. The CDR3 spans 15 residues. Germline-derived CDR1 and CDR2 are DFQATT and SNEGSKA (reference sequence). CDR3 sequence (DNA): TGCAGTGCTAGAGATCCGGGGCGCGCAATGGAGACCCAGTACTTC. Translation gives CSARDPGRAMETQYF.

This clonotype was recorded at least ten times. This chain links TRBV7-9 with TRBJ2-7; D is possibly TRBD1 (5 bases). Trimming removed 2 bases at V and 4 bases at J, with 9 bases between. Per germline, CDR1 SEHNR and CDR2 FQNEAQ (reference sequence). There are 13 residues in the CDR3. The CDR3 loop is CASSLPGSYEQYF. The CDR3, as DNA: TGTGCCAGCAGCTTACCAGGGTCTTACGAGCAGTACTTC.

The genes are TRBV30 and TRBJ1-5; TRBD1 is a possible D gene (5 bases). The germline V gene encodes CDR1 GTSNPN and CDR2 SVGIG (reference sequence). The CDR3 runs to 16 residues. V was shortened by 4 bases and J by 2 bases, with 18 bases between the two germline ends. CDR3 nucleotides: TGTGCCTGGAAAAACCGGGGCCTAGGGGGCAATCAGCCCCAGCATTTT. Translated, it gives CAWKNRGLGGNQPQHF.

This rearrangement joins TRBV2 to TRBJ1-1; the D is unclear. This CDR3 is built from 11 residues. Trimming removed 6 bases from V and 8 bases from J, with 10 bases in between. Germline V gene sequence: CDR1 SNHLY, CDR2 FYNNEI. The CDR3 sequence is CASSDFLEAFF. In DNA form, the CDR3 reads TGTGCCAGCAGCGATTTCCTCGAAGCTTTCTTT.

This clonotype was detected a few times. This chain joins TRBV6-5 and TRBJ2-3; 7 bases map to TRBD2. Germline values: CDR1 MNHEY, CDR2 SVGAGI. V was pared by 5 bases and J by 11 bases, with 10 bases of the junction left unmatched. CDR3 length equals 13 residues. The DNA for the CDR3 is TGTGCCAGCAGTGAACTAGCGCCCCCAGTGCAGTATTTT. This gives the protein CASSELAPPVQYF.

This clonotype showed up many times. The chain carries TRBV7-2 and TRBJ2-3, with D perhaps matching TRBD1 (6 bases). CDR3 length: 15 residues. V was trimmed by 5 bases and J by 2 bases, leaving 14 bases between them. CDR1 is SGHTA, CDR2 FQGNSA, per germline. DNA for the CDR3: TGTGCCAGCAGCCCGGGCCAGGGACACACAGATACGCAGTATTTT. Translating gives CASSPGQGHTDTQYF.

This clonotype was observed a few times. The V and J genes are TRBV12-3 or TRBV12-4 and TRBJ2-3; the D is unclear. The CDR3 totals 16 residues. Trimming removed 2 bases at V and 4 bases at J, with 16 bases between. In DNA, the CDR3 is TGTGCCAGCAGTTTAAGTACACCCCGCCGCGCAGATACGCAGTATTTT. Encoded protein: CASSLSTPRRADTQYF.

This clonotype was seen a handful of times. The chain joins TRBV3-1 to TRBJ1-2; D not resolved. V lost 0 bases and J 7 bases, leaving 12 bases between the germline ends. Germline V lookup: CDR1 LGHDT, CDR2 YNNKEL (reference sequence). This CDR3 comprises 14 residues. CDR3 amino acids: CASSQDYKSRGYTF. In DNA, the CDR3 is TGTGCCAGCAGCCAAGATTACAAGTCTCGTGGCTACACCTTC.

The chain combines TRBV29-1 with TRBJ2-1; D is perhaps TRBD2 (6 bases). Germline assignment: CDR1 SQVTM and CDR2 ANQGSEA. The V gene lost 8 bases and the J gene lost 8 bases, with 16 bases spanning the gap. CDR3 length: 12 residues. DNA of the CDR3: TGCAGCCCGCTGGCGGGGCACGATGAGCAGTTCTTC. Translating gives CSPLAGHDEQFF.